Listed here are 20 T cell receptor beta chains from one sample, sequenced in a study of post-analysis software for immune sequencing data. Overall study results and limits: Higher frequency in patients than in controls was seen for roughly five TRBV segments, with TRBV5-6, TRBV5-1 and TRBV20-1 among them.

Unique molecular identifiers were built into the TCR beta cDNA libraries. TCRdb reprocessed the PCR reads via MiXCR and lists one record per CDR3 protein. The sample consists of hundreds of thousands of distinct CDR3 sequences, less than 45% of them appearing once. Their antigens are not known. Sequencing was done on a sample of blood. These receptors came from a girl aged 5 to 17 with multiple sclerosis.

This rearrangement joins TRBV20-1 to TRBJ2-1; 10 nucleotides agree with TRBD2. Unmatched junction bases numbered 5, after V lost 3 bases and J lost 6 bases. This CDR3 is built from 14 residues. Per the germline V gene, CDR1 is DFQATT and CDR2 is SNEGSKA (reference sequence). The chain's CDR3 is CSARGGLAFNEQFF. In DNA form, the CDR3 reads TGCAGTGCTAGGGGGGGACTAGCGTTCAATGAGCAGTTCTTC.

The chain carries TRBV12-3 or TRBV12-4 and TRBJ2-7, with 16 nucleotides matching TRBD2. The CDR3 loop spans 17 amino acids. The ends lost 5 bases at V and 5 bases at J; junction bases unmatched: 9. CDR3 sequence reads: CASSNPGLAGGSNEQYF. CDR3 coding DNA: TGTGCCAGCAGTAACCCGGGACTAGCGGGAGGGAGCAACGAGCAGTACTTC.

V usage is TRBV27 and J usage is TRBJ2-7; 14 bases agree with TRBD2. The J segment lost 6 bases and the V segment lost 5 bases, leaving 9 bases of the junction unmatched. CDR1 is MNHEY and CDR2 is SMNVEV in the germline V gene (reference sequence). This CDR3 comprises 16 residues. The CDR3 nucleotides are TGTGCCAGCAGTCATGGACTAGCGGGAGGACGTCGCGAGCAGTACTTC. Amino acid sequence: CASSHGLAGGRREQYF.

The chain recombines TRBV27 with TRBJ2-1; D gene unclear. The CDR3 runs to 13 residues. V was shortened by 5 bases and J by 5 bases, with 10 bases between the two germline ends. Germline CDR1 MNHEY, CDR2 SMNVEV (reference sequence). The DNA of the CDR3 is TGTGCCAGCAGTCCGGACGGTGACAATGAGCAGTTCTTC. Translation gives CASSPDGDNEQFF.

V gene TRBV29-1 combines with J gene TRBJ1-2, with TRBD1 as a possible D gene (6 bases). Looked up from germline, CDR1 is SQVTM and CDR2 is ANQGSEA. V shed 8 bases and J shed 7 bases, with 20 bases lying between them. This CDR3 spans 13 amino acids. CDR3 loop: CSPEGPGESGYTF. CDR3 DNA sequence: TGCAGCCCCGAGGGGCCAGGGGAGAGTGGCTACACCTTC.

V and J are TRBV20-1 and TRBJ2-4, with D perhaps being TRBD1 or TRBD2 (5 bases each). The J call may not be correct, given that the DNA end is closer to TRBJ2-7. This CDR3 is 14 amino acids long. Germline-derived CDR1 and CDR2 are DFQATT and SNEGSKA (reference sequence). CDR3 nucleotide sequence: TGCAGTGCTAGAGTGGCAGGGACCCTACACGAGCAGTACTTC. The encoded protein is CSARVAGTLHEQYF.

Details on this clonotype: A read error may account for a junction end that differs from germline. The CDR3 reads CSARQGGGCTF. The CDR3 bases are TGCAGCGCCAGACAGGGCGGTGGCTGCACCTTC. The rearrangement joins TRBV29-1 to TRBJ1-2, with 7 positions matching TRBD1. CDR1 SQVTM and CDR2 ANQGSEA come from the germline V gene. The CDR3 totals 11 residues.

This chain links TRBV20-1 with TRBJ1-2; perhaps TRBD1 as D (5 bases). Trimming took off 6 bases at V and 7 bases at J, with 12 bases between the two ends. The CDR3 spans 11 residues. Germline V gives CDR1 DFQATT, CDR2 SNEGSKA (reference sequence). The CDR3 nucleotides are TGCAGTGCCAGGGATTCCGGTGGCTACACCTTC. This codes for CSARDSGGYTF.

CDR3 in amino acids: CASSYSLNLDLGEQYF. The CDR3 region has the DNA TGTGCCAGCAGTTACTCCTTAAACTTAGACTTGGGAGAGCAGTACTTC. V and J are TRBV6-5 and TRBJ2-5; perhaps TRBD2 as D (5 bases). Per germline, CDR1 MNHEY and CDR2 SVGAGI. V was trimmed by 0 bases and J by 11 bases, leaving 22 bases between them. CDR3 length equals 16 residues.

In this sample, this clonotype turned up a few times. The CDR3: CASGLQGASLDGYTF. CDR3 coding DNA: TGTGCTAGTGGTTTGCAGGGGGCGAGTCTGGATGGCTACACCTTC. J is TRBJ1-2 and V is TRBV12-5; 8 bases match TRBD1. V shed 2 bases and J 6 bases; nucleotides not matched to a gene: 8. This CDR3 contains 15 residues. Germline CDR1 reads LGHNT; CDR2 reads FRNRAP.

The chain employs TRBV29-1 and TRBJ2-7; D unclear. V was clipped by 6 bases and J by 0 bases, with 15 bases between them. Germline V gives CDR1 SQVTM, CDR2 ANQGSEA. This CDR3 contains 14 residues. The CDR3 region is CSVRQMGYSYEQYF. CDR3 in DNA: TGCAGCGTCCGACAAATGGGCTACTCCTACGAGCAGTACTTC.

This clonotype has a handful of counts. Sequence at one end of the junction differs from germline and may be a read error. The chain uses TRBV12-3 or TRBV12-4 and TRBJ2-5, with 14 bases lining up with TRBD2. This CDR3 is 17 amino acids long. CDR3 loop: CASSLGTSGRIQGTQYF. CDR3 coding DNA: TGTGCCAGCAGTCTGGGGACTAGCGGGAGAATCCAAGGGACCCAGTACTTC.

The chain is built from TRBV30 and TRBJ2-4; weak D call: TRBD1 (5 bases). CDR3 length equals 15 residues. The germline gives CDR1 GTSNPN, CDR2 SVGIG (reference sequence). Trimming stripped 0 bases from V and 0 bases from J, with 9 bases between. DNA for the CDR3: TGTGCCTGGAGTGTACCAGGGTTAGCCAAAAACATTCAGTACTTC. Its protein product is CAWSVPGLAKNIQYF.

V usage is TRBV7-3 and J usage is TRBJ2-3, with 7 bases aligning to TRBD2. V was clipped by 1 base and J by 2 bases; unmatched bases: 6. The germline CDR1 and CDR2 sequences are SGHTA and FQGTGA. CDR3 length equals 16 residues. For the CDR3, the DNA is TGTGCCAGCAGCTTAAACTCGCGGGAGCTCACAGATACGCAGTATTTT. Its translation: CASSLNSRELTDTQYF.

The gene calls are TRBV7-9 and TRBJ2-7, with 10 bases matching TRBD1. The V and J ends lost 6 bases and 2 bases, in that order; junction bases with no gene match: 10. The CDR3 is 16 residues long. CDR1 is SEHNR, CDR2 FQNEAQ, per germline (reference sequence). The CDR3 reads CASSTPRTGGPYEQYF. The DNA of the CDR3 is TGTGCCAGCAGTACCCCTAGGACAGGGGGTCCCTACGAGCAGTACTTC.

The chain combines TRBV20-1 with TRBJ2-1, with TRBD2 matching over 12 bases. Germline lookup yields CDR1 DFQATT and CDR2 SNEGSKA (reference sequence). This CDR3 comprises 16 residues. The ends lost 6 bases at V and 1 base at J; junction bases unmatched: 7. This chain's CDR3 is CSAPTSGRWSYNEQFF. The CDR3 bases are TGCAGTGCACCTACTAGCGGGAGGTGGTCCTACAATGAGCAGTTCTTC.

The CDR3 here is CASRAGLAAYSGFF. DNA for the CDR3: TGTGCCAGCAGGGCCGGGCTAGCGGCCTACTCAGGGTTCTTC. The chain couples TRBV27 to TRBJ2-1; 7 nucleotides align to TRBD2. Germline V CDR1 and CDR2: MNHEY, SMNVEV (reference sequence). V dropped 6 bases and J dropped 15; count of bases not matched to a gene: 17. The CDR3 is made up of 14 amino acids.

The chain couples TRBV3-1 to TRBJ1-2, with D hard to call. Germline V gene sequence: CDR1 LGHDT, CDR2 YNNKEL (reference sequence). Trimming removed 3 bases from V and 0 bases from J, with 11 bases in between. The CDR3 is 15 residues long. The CDR3 DNA is TGTGCCAGCAGCCATGGGTCGGGAACTAACTATGGCTACACCTTC. Translation gives CASSHGSGTNYGYTF.

About this clonotype itself: A read error is possible here, since a much larger clone lies one base away. This sequence joins TRBV5-1 and TRBJ2-5; TRBD2 might be the D (6 bases). Germline CDR1 reads SGHRS; CDR2 reads YFSETQ. This CDR3 spans 16 amino acids. CDR3 residues: CASSAKMDYPQETRYF. CDR3 nucleotide sequence: TGCGCCAGCAGCGCCAAGATGGACTACCCGCAAGAGACCCGGTACTTC.

This sequence joins TRBV15 and TRBJ2-7, with 7 bases aligning to TRBD1. Unmatched junction bases numbered 11, after V lost 3 bases and J lost 9 bases. Germline assignment: CDR1 LNHNV and CDR2 YYDKDF (reference sequence). The CDR3 runs to 14 residues. The CDR3: CATSRDRFGTGQYF. CDR3 nucleotide sequence: TGTGCCACCAGCAGGGACAGGTTCGGTACGGGGCAGTACTTC.